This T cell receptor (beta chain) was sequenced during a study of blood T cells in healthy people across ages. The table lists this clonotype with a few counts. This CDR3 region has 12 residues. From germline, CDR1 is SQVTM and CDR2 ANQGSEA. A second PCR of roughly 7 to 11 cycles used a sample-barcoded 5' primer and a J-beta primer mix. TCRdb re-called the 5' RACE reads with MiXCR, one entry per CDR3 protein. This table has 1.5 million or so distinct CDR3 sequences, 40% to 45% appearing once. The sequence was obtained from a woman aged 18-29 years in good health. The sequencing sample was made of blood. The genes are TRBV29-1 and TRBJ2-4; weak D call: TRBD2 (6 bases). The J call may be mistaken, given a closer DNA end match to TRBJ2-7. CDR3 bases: TGCAGCGTCGGGGGACGAAACTACGAGCAGTACTTC. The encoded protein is CSVGGRNYEQYF.